This TCR beta chain was sequenced during a study of blood T cell repertoires in COVID-19. About the research overall: For recovered donors of Cohort 3, there were two negative PCRs, clearance, or symptom resolution. From T cells, B-cell-depleted T cells, or PBMCs came the material, which was cDNA or gDNA.

This clone was counted once. The CDR3 sequence is 18 residues long. Germline assignment: CDR1 SGHKS and CDR2 YYEKEE (reference sequence). V dropped 3 bases and J dropped 0 bases, with 19 bases sitting between them. Individuals drawn from around 24 US areas were roughly 18 to 95 years old. In the authors' workflow: The authors estimated nucleated cell counts from reference gene primer amplification. Repertoires were generated with immunoSEQ multiplex PCR, while TCRdb's copy carries only in-frame clones and drops some. The D gene and trimming were derived from the DNA, and the V and J assignments and clone size from that table. The table has under 300,000 clones, more than 70% seen once.

Sequencing used PBMCs or T cells enriched from blood (not recorded which). The receptor was derived from a woman in her sixties or seventies in a cohort exposed to, infected with or recovered from COVID-19 (not recorded which). The chain uses TRBV5-5 and TRBJ1-3; tentative D call: TRBD1 (6 bases). CDR3 region: CASSWNTGTPSSGNTIYF. The CDR3 bases are TGTGCCAGCAGCTGGAACACCGGGACACCGAGCTCTGGAAACACCATATATTTT.